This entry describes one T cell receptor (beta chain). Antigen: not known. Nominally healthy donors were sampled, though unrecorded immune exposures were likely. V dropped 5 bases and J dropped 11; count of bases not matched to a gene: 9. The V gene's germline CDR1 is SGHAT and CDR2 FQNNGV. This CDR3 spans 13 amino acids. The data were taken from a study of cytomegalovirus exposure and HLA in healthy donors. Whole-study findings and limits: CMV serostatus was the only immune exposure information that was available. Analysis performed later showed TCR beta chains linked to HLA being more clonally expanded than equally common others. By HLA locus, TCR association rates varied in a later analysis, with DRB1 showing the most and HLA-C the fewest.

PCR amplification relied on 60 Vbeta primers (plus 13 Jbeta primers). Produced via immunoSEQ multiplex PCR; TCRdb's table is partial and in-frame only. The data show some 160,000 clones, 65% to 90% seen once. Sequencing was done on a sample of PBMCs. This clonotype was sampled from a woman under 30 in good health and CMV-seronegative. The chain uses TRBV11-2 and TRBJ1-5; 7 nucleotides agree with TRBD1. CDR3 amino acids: CASSEERQGAQHF. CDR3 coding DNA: TGTGCCAGCAGCGAAGAGCGGCAGGGGGCCCAGCATTTT.